These 11 T cell receptor beta chains originate from one sample sequenced in a study of molecular identifiers for immune sequencing clone quantification. TCRdb used MiXCR to reprocess the PCR reads, holding one entry per CDR3 protein. The sample consists of over 600,000 distinct CDR3 sequences, 15% to 20% of them appearing once. The sequenced sample consisted of naive CD8+ T cells from blood, with Jurkat cell RNA spiked in. Described subset: FACS-sorted CD8+CD4-CCR7+CD45RA+ naive T cells. Receptor source: a human donor in good health. Some libraries in this study had Jurkat cell RNA spiked in.

Many counts were recorded for this clonotype. V and J are TRBV19 and TRBJ2-2; the D gene is possibly TRBD2 (5 bases). The CDR3 loop spans 14 amino acids. Germline V lookup: CDR1 LNHDA, CDR2 SQIVND (reference sequence). The V gene lost 3 bases and the J gene lost 1 base, with 6 bases spanning the gap. The CDR3 DNA follows: TGTGCCAGTAGTATGAGCGGGAACACCGGGGAGCTGTTTTTT. It is translated as CASSMSGNTGELFF.

This clonotype was counted between two and nine times. The chain couples TRBV19 to TRBJ2-2; the D gene is possibly TRBD2 (5 bases). CDR3 size: 14 residues. V lost 3 bases, J lost 3 bases, and 8 bases lay in between. CDR1 and CDR2 (germline): LNHDA, SQIVND (reference sequence). CDR3 amino acids: CASSMDSYTGELFF. Written as DNA, the CDR3 is TGTGCCAGTAGTATGGACTCCTACACCGGGGAGCTGTTTTTT.

This clonotype has at least ten counts. The V and J genes are TRBV27 and TRBJ1-2, with D maybe TRBD1 (6 bases). Trimming left V 1 base short and J 1 base short, with 22 bases between. Germline V gene data show CDR1 as MNHEY and CDR2 as SMNVEV (reference sequence). The CDR3 covers 19 residues. The CDR3 bases are TGTGCCAGCAGTTTATTGGGGGTCGCCGGGACAAGCTATAACTATGGCTACACCTTC. Translation: CASSLLGVAGTSYNYGYTF.

In this sample, this clonotype turned up a few times. This sequence joins TRBV4-2 and TRBJ1-1; TRBD1 matches 7 bases. J gave up 0 bases and V 1 base, and 2 bases lay outside the gene matches. Germline V lookup: CDR1 LGHNA, CDR2 YNFKEQ. The CDR3 has 15 amino acids. CDR3 protein: CASSQGGGLNTEAFF. In DNA form, the CDR3 reads TGTGCCAGCAGCCAAGGAGGGGGCTTGAACACTGAAGCTTTCTTT.

This clonotype was recorded many times. V usage is TRBV6-5 and J usage is TRBJ2-7; D not resolved. CDR1 and CDR2 from the germline V gene are MNHEY and SVGAGI. This CDR3 has 16 residues. Trimming took off 0 bases at V and 2 bases at J, with 14 bases between the two ends. The CDR3 sequence: CASSYSKGRIAYEQYF. CDR3 bases: TGTGCCAGCAGTTACTCGAAGGGTCGCATCGCCTACGAGCAGTACTTC.

At least ten counts were recorded for this clonotype. The V call is TRBV30, the J call TRBJ2-5; the match to TRBD2 covers 8 bases. This CDR3 region has 15 residues. Germline V gene sequence: CDR1 GTSNPN, CDR2 SVGIG (reference sequence). V shed 4 bases, J shed 2 bases, and the junction held 9 bases outside the gene matches. The CDR3 region is CAWTEAGGLQETQYF. The DNA of the CDR3 is TGTGCCTGGACTGAGGCGGGAGGCCTACAAGAGACCCAGTACTTC.

This clonotype occurred a few times. This may be a read error, as it is one base from a much larger clone. CDR3 sequence reads: CASSQDWRPTDAQYF. In DNA, the CDR3 is TGCGCCAGCAGCCAAGATTGGCGACCCACAGATGCGCAGTATTTT. The chain links TRBV4-3 to TRBJ2-3; no clear D gene. The germline V gene encodes CDR1 LGHNA and CDR2 YSLEER. The CDR3 is made up of 15 amino acids.

In its sample, this clonotype was seen a few times. The V call is TRBV27, the J call TRBJ1-2; TRBD1 aligns across 7 bases. Trimming took 2 bases from V and 3 from J; bases not matched to a gene: 3. Germline V gene lookup returns CDR1 MNHEY and CDR2 SMNVEV (reference sequence). The CDR3 runs to 14 residues. Here the CDR3 reads CASSLRGGYYGYTF. The CDR3 coding sequence is TGTGCCAGCAGTTTAAGAGGGGGCTACTATGGCTACACCTTC.

This clonotype has a single count. A much bigger clone sits one base away, suggesting this may be a read error. The chain is built from TRBV20-1 and TRBJ2-7; TRBD1 is a possible D gene (6 bases). In germline, CDR1 is DFQATT, CDR2 SNEGSKA (reference sequence). The CDR3 is 13 amino acids. CDR3 sequence: CSVRVGGLHEQYF. CDR3 bases: TGCAGTGTTAGAGTTGGGGGCCTCCACGAGCAGTACTTC.

This clonotype appeared many times. The genes are TRBV20-1 and TRBJ2-7, with no clear D. Trimming removed 0 bases at V and 5 bases at J, with 5 bases between. Germline values: CDR1 DFQATT, CDR2 SNEGSKA (reference sequence). The CDR3 has 11 residues. CDR3 in amino acids: CSARDMNEQYF. In nucleotides, the CDR3 is TGCAGTGCTAGAGATATGAACGAGCAGTACTTC.

A single count supports this clonotype. Being one base from a much bigger clone, this may be a read error. V and J are TRBV20-1 and TRBJ2-3; D may be TRBD2 (6 bases). The CDR3 contains 15 residues. The germline CDR1 and CDR2 sequences are DFQATT and SNEGSKA (reference sequence). CDR3 residues: CSARDLGEVKDAQYF. CDR3 nucleotides: TGCAGTGCTAGAGATCTTGGGGAGGTAAAAGATGCGCAGTATTTT.